The present entry profiles one T cell receptor beta chain with its context. Its target is not known. The CDR3 runs to 13 residues. Trimming pared 5 bases from V and 3 bases from J, leaving 10 bases between. Per germline, CDR1 LNHDA and CDR2 SQIVND (reference sequence). The method was immunoSEQ multiplex PCR; TCRdb's version includes in-frame clones alone and lacks a portion of them. The repertoire consists of some 99,000 clones, with roughly 83% occurring once and the leading ten covering over 1.3%. The sample originates from a study of OX40 agonist ivuxolimab in advanced cancers. Whole-study context: Ivuxolimab, which is an agonistic anti-OX40 (CD134) antibody, was administered to the patients.

A history of autoimmune disease or systemic immunosuppression excluded patients. Whole-study findings and limits: Among expanded peripheral T cells, antigen specificity went undetermined.

Sequencing used CD4+ or CD8+ T cells sorted from blood, obtained in a trial of the OX40 agonist ivuxolimab. The V and J genes are TRBV19 and TRBJ2-5; D not certain. The clonotype comes from an adult with an advanced solid tumor such as melanoma, head and neck, liver or kidney cancer. As DNA, the CDR3 is TGTGCCAGTAGTCCCCCAGAAGAAGAGACCCAGTACTTC. It codes for CASSPPEEETQYF.